Listed here are 20 T cell receptor beta chains from one sample, sequenced in a study of blood T cell repertoires in COVID-19. Some clones are missing from TCRdb's copy, which holds only in-frame ones; the method was immunoSEQ multiplex PCR. This table has hundreds of thousands of clones, around 80% appearing once. The sample taken for sequencing was PBMCs or T cells enriched from blood (not recorded which). These receptors were collected from a middle-aged man who had been exposed to COVID-19.

The chain links TRBV6-5 to TRBJ2-4; TRBD1 aligns across 7 bases. The CDR3 has 13 residues. J gave up 8 bases and V 6 bases, and 7 bases lay outside the gene matches. Germline V gives CDR1 MNHEY, CDR2 SVGAGI. The CDR3 coding sequence is TGTGCCAGCAGCCTGACAGGGTCATACATTCAGTACTTC. The encoded protein is CASSLTGSYIQYF.

The chain uses TRBV28 and TRBJ1-1, with 12 bases identical to TRBD1. The CDR3 has 16 amino acids. Germline V lookup: CDR1 MDHEN, CDR2 SYDVKM. Unmatched junction bases numbered 8, after V lost 4 bases and J lost 5 bases. The CDR3 sequence is CASSSGTGGAWTEAFF. The CDR3 DNA reads TGTGCCAGCAGTTCCGGGACAGGGGGCGCGTGGACTGAAGCTTTCTTT.

This clone was picked up one time. The V gene is TRBV29-1, the J gene TRBJ1-2, with D unclear. The germline CDR1 and CDR2 sequences are SQVTM and ANQGSEA. This CDR3 spans 13 amino acids. Trimming removed 4 bases at V and 4 bases at J, with 13 bases between. CDR3 amino acids: CSVGEPTTYGYTF. CDR3 DNA sequence: TGCAGCGTTGGGGAGCCTACTACCTATGGCTACACCTTC.

The chain has TRBV5-1 and TRBJ1-5; D possibly corresponds to TRBD1 (6 bases). V was cut by 2 bases and J by 4 bases, with 13 bases left in between. The germline V gene encodes CDR1 SGHRS and CDR2 YFSETQ. This CDR3 contains 15 residues. CDR3 residues: CASSLQGLENQPQHF. For the CDR3, the DNA is TGCGCCAGCAGCTTACAGGGATTAGAGAATCAGCCCCAGCATTTT.

V is TRBV6-5 and J is TRBJ2-7; TRBD2 might be the D (6 bases). The CDR3 length is 14 residues. Between the trimmed V and J ends, which lost 4 bases and 2 bases, there was a span of 12 bases. Per the germline V gene, CDR1 is MNHEY and CDR2 is SVGAGI. In DNA, the CDR3 is TGTGCCAGCAGTTTCGCAGGAGGGCCCTACGAGCAGTACTTC. It translates to CASSFAGGPYEQYF.

V usage is TRBV10-3 and J usage is TRBJ2-7; D might be TRBD2 (5 bases). CDR1 ENHRY and CDR2 SYGVKD come from the germline V gene. CDR3 length: 15 amino acids. V was cut by 2 bases and J by 0 bases, with 11 bases left in between. In DNA form, the CDR3 reads TGTGCCATCAGTGAGGTAGCGAATCCCTCCTACGAGCAGTACTTC. Protein product: CAISEVANPSYEQYF.

In its sample, this clone was seen many times. The rearrangement uses TRBV7-9 and TRBJ2-3; perhaps TRBD2 as D (6 bases). V dropped 1 base and J dropped 8 bases, with 13 bases sitting between them. The CDR3 is 14 amino acids. The V gene's germline CDR1 is SEHNR and CDR2 FQNEAQ (reference sequence). CDR3: CASSLGGVLSTQYF. In DNA form, the CDR3 reads TGTGCCAGCAGCTTAGGGGGGGTTCTATCTACGCAGTATTTT.

Details on this clone: Other DNA sequences from this sample encode an identical CDR3 as well. The V call is TRBV18, the J call TRBJ2-7, with 7 bases that match TRBD1. V lost 2 bases and J lost 0; bases outside the gene matches: 4. CDR1 is KGHSH, CDR2 LQKENI, per germline. This CDR3 has 15 residues. This CDR3 reads CASSPTGASSYEQYF. DNA for the CDR3: TGTGCCAGCTCACCAACAGGGGCCAGCTCCTACGAGCAGTACTTC.

In the case of this clone: This sample includes further DNA sequences coding for the same CDR3. This chain connects TRBV11-2 to TRBJ2-7; 11 bases agree with TRBD2. Germline V gene sequence: CDR1 SGHAT, CDR2 FQNNGV. V gave up 4 bases and J gave up 2 bases; unmatched junction bases: 4. This CDR3 has 15 residues. CDR3 sequence (DNA): TGTGCCAGCAGCTCGATTAGCGGGAGGGCCTACGAGCAGTACTTC. Its translation is CASSSISGRAYEQYF.

This clone was recorded once. V gene TRBV5-1 combines with J gene TRBJ2-7; possible D gene TRBD2, 5 bases. Trimming removed 0 bases at V and 7 bases at J, with 29 bases between. This CDR3 has 19 residues. Per the germline V gene, CDR1 is SGHRS and CDR2 is YFSETQ. The chain's CDR3 is CASSLGLTDYPTNGGEQYF. The CDR3 DNA sequence: TGCGCCAGCAGCTTGGGCCTAACAGACTACCCGACCAACGGTGGGGAGCAGTACTTC.

The DNA for the CDR3 is TGTGCCAGCATGCGACAGAAAGTCACCGGGGAGCTGTTTTTT. Its translation: CASMRQKVTGELFF. The V call is TRBV27, the J call TRBJ2-2, with a possible D match to TRBD1 (5 bases). The germline V gene has CDR1 MNHEY and CDR2 SMNVEV (reference sequence). Trimming shortened V by 7 bases and J by 4 bases, and 13 bases separated the two germline ends. The CDR3 runs to 14 residues.

The chain joins TRBV3-1 (or the pseudogene TRBV3-2) to TRBJ2-1, with 13 bases fitting TRBD2. The CDR3 spans 18 residues. Unmatched junction bases numbered 3, after V lost 1 base and J lost 0 bases. Germline V gives CDR1 LGHDT, CDR2 YNNKEL (reference sequence). The CDR3 DNA reads as TGTGCCAGCAGCCAAGGTTGGACTAGCGGGAGCTCCTACAATGAGCAGTTCTTC. As protein: CASSQGWTSGSSYNEQFF.

This rearrangement joins TRBV9 to TRBJ2-3, with 11 bases aligning to TRBD2. This CDR3 has 16 amino acids. Germline CDR1 is SGDLS and CDR2 is YYNGEE. Trimming took 0 bases from V and 8 from J; bases not matched to a gene: 8. In nucleotides, the CDR3 is TGTGCCAGCAGCGTAGAGGGGCTAGCGGGAGGCGGTACGCAGTATTTT. Its translation is CASSVEGLAGGGTQYF.

The rearrangement joins TRBV5-1 to TRBJ2-5; maybe TRBD1 (5 bases). CDR1 is SGHRS, CDR2 YFSETQ, per germline. The CDR3 length is 14 residues. V lost 1 base to trimming and J lost 5 bases, with 12 bases between them. Here the CDR3 DNA reads TGCGCCAGCAGCTTGTATGGGGCAGGCGAGACCCAGTACTTC. This translates into CASSLYGAGETQYF.

There are a few counts of this clone. At the DNA level, this CDR3 is encoded by other sequences in the same sample as well. This chain uses TRBV3-1 (or the pseudogene TRBV3-2) with TRBJ1-2; 9 nucleotides line up with TRBD1. Looked up from germline, CDR1 is LGHDT and CDR2 is YNNKEL (reference sequence). Unmatched junction bases numbered 4, after V lost 1 base and J lost 4 bases. This CDR3 region has 15 residues. The CDR3 DNA reads TGTGCCAGCAGCCAAGGTACAGGGGGCGTCTATGGCTACACCTTC. Translation gives CASSQGTGGVYGYTF.

This clone was seen a single time. The genes are TRBV7-8 and TRBJ1-5, with D unresolved. Between the trimmed V and J ends, which lost 3 bases and 0 bases, there was a span of 15 bases. The CDR3 loop spans 17 amino acids. Germline CDR1 is SGHVS and CDR2 is FQNEAQ. This CDR3 reads CASSLRVTGYSNQPQHF. CDR3 sequence (DNA): TGTGCCAGCAGCTTGCGGGTCACCGGGTATAGCAATCAGCCCCAGCATTTT.

V gene TRBV7-9 combines with J gene TRBJ2-3; 8 positions match TRBD2. V trimming: 4 bases; J trimming: 10 bases; junction bases outside the gene matches: 16. This CDR3 spans 16 amino acids. From germline, CDR1 is SEHNR and CDR2 FQNEAQ (reference sequence). CDR3 DNA: TGTGCCAGCAGCTCCCTAGCGGGCCCGCCACCTTCCCCGCAGTATTTT. Translated, it gives CASSSLAGPPPSPQYF.

V gene TRBV23-1 combines with J gene TRBJ2-5; 9 bases agree with TRBD1. TRBV23-1 has ORF status, its function being uncertain. V trimming: 1 base; J trimming: 2 bases; junction bases outside the gene matches: 14. This CDR3 contains 19 residues. The CDR3 nucleotides read TGCGCCAGCAGTCAATTCCGGGACAGGGAGCCTTCGCGGCAAGAGACCCAGTACTTC. This encodes CASSQFRDREPSRQETQYF.

This clone was counted only a few times. The genes are TRBV11-2 and TRBJ2-2; weak D call: TRBD2 (5 bases). The V end lost 1 base, the J end lost 5 bases, and 8 bases lay between the germline ends. This CDR3 is built from 14 residues. CDR1 is SGHAT and CDR2 is FQNNGV in the germline V gene. The DNA for the CDR3 is TGTGCCAGCAGCTTAGTGTGGAGGACCGGGGAGCTGTTTTTT. Translated, it gives CASSLVWRTGELFF.

The CDR3 loop reads CASRATELTQETQYF. The CDR3, as DNA: TGTGCCAGCAGGGCGACAGAGCTTACACAAGAGACCCAGTACTTC. The V call is TRBV7-6, the J call TRBJ2-5; D might be TRBD1 (5 bases). V was clipped by 6 bases and J by 2 bases, with 16 bases between them. Germline V gene sequence: CDR1 SGHVS, CDR2 FNYEAQ. This CDR3 is 15 amino acids long. Together with reference TRBV7-6 and TRBJ2-5, the CDR3 gives the full variable domain: GAGVSQSPRYKVTKRGQDVALRCDPISGHVSLYWYRQALGQGPEFLTYFNYEAQQDKSGLPNDRFSAERPEGSISTLTIQRTEQRDSAMYRCASRATELTQETQYFGPGTRLLVL.